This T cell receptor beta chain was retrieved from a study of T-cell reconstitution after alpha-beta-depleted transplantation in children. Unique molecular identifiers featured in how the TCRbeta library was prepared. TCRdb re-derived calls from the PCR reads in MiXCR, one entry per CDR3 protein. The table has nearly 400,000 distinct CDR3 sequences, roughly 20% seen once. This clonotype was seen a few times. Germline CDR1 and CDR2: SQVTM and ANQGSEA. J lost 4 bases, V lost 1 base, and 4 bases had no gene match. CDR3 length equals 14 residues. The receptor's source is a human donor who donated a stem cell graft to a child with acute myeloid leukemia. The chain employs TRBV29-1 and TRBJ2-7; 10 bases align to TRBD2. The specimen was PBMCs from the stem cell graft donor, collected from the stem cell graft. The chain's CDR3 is CSVEGTSGTYEQYF. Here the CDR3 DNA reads TGCAGCGTTGAAGGGACTAGCGGCACATACGAGCAGTACTTC.